The T cell receptor (beta chain) described here comes from a study of shared clonotypes between healthy human individuals (dated by TCRdb to about 2020). Concerning the study at large: Two women and three men aged 18 to 49 years were included in the cohort. For each donor, three plates each were used for CD4 naive and CD4 memory, two plates were used for CD8 naive, and one plate was used for CD8 memory. To estimate repertoire size and how much clonotypes are shared between individuals, the study performed deep sequencing of blood TCR repertoires from 4 to 6 healthy adults. Different laboratories and diverse techniques were used to prepare libraries and sequence TCR repertoires, to increase sequencing depth and limit assay-specific biases. Leukapheresis yielded between about 0.9 and 10 billion PBMCs per donor. Paper-wide results and their limitations: Pairwise subsampling indicated that sequencing depth was expected to affect the degree of clonotype sharing among donors. Naive subsets generally had larger estimated clonotype richness than memory subsets. Clonotypes shared by all four sorted-subset donors showed higher generation probabilities than non-shared clonotypes. Even with the large sequencing depth, rarefaction of the sorted-subset datasets indicated that sequencing was incomplete. Sharing across a handful of donors was observed for about 5% of naive CD4, under 4% of naive CD8, roughly 2.4% of memory CD4, and around 0.4% of memory CD8 clonotypes. Sampling was restricted to blood, and TCR repertoires in tissue are likely to differ from TCR repertoires in blood. The small number of donors limited the genetic and exposure-history diversity represented.

Using the deep immunoSEQ assay, multiplex PCR amplified TCR CDR3 regions from genomic DNA. Extracted genomic DNA from each cell subset was spread evenly across all wells of several immunoSEQ 96-well plates, with each plate serving as a replicate. For sorted subsets, each replicate PCR was loaded with about 0.2 ug genomic DNA, equivalent to approximately 33,000 T cell genomes. Purified libraries were quantified with a Qubit 3.0 fluorometer, sized on a Bioanalyzer 2100, and re-quantified with the KAPA Library Quantification kit. Every immunoSEQ 96-well plate was sequenced on a separate single-read 150-cycle Illumina NextSeq 550 flow cell. On the authors' methods: Because only junctional sequences without quality scores were contained in the immunoSEQ output, filtering matching that applied to full-length reads could not be performed. To assign V/J genes and CDR3, sequences were annotated using PyIR, a Python wrapper for IgBLAST v1.9, with IMGT germline references. Any read was removed if the V/J assignment was weak (E-value above 1e-6), the CDR3 was missing, or the read contained stop codons, out-of-frame junctions, or ambiguous translated residues. A V3J clonotype was defined by an identical inferred V gene, J gene, and CDR3 amino acid sequence. To compute the percentage overlap between repertoires, the number of shared unique clonotypes was divided by the size of the smaller repertoire. RTK rarefaction, the Chao1 estimator, and Recon v2.1 estimates of unobserved clonotypes were used to assess repertoire richness. Generation probabilities for all TCRbeta clonotypes obtained by the gDNA method from a handful of donors were computed using OLGA. Entries here come from immuneACCESS through TCRdb and include only in-frame sequences with V and J called. Some clones fail to appear in such tables; in the studies checked, an unresolved V gene covers under half of the shortfall, and the cause of the remainder is unknown. For V, J and clone size, that table is used; D and trimming come from the DNA. Recorded for this sample are 550,000 to 850,000 clones; roughly two thirds of them occurred a single time. The top ten hold under 2% of the sample.

CDR1 and CDR2 (LNHDA, SQIVND) derive from the germline V gene (reference sequence). The CDR3 contains 15 residues, cysteine and phenylalanine counted. Only the CDR3 region is kept as DNA, spanning 45 bases read in frame from base 1. Trimming removed 3 bases from V and 4 bases from J, leaving 15 bases between the germline ends. Donors were healthy HIV-negative adults with no recently reported acute infections or vaccinations. All donors were Caucasian adults living in Nashville, Tennessee, USA. CD4+ T cells were enriched through magnetic negative selection, after which naive cells were positively selected on CD45RA and the remaining negative fraction served as the memory subset. Blood was obtained by leukapheresis, after which PBMCs were separated by Ficoll-Histopaque density gradient centrifugation and cryopreserved in liquid nitrogen vapor phase. Purity and quantity of every magnetically sorted T cell population were checked by analytical flow cytometry. Each sorted fraction had its genomic DNA isolated and then quantified by UV absorbance on a Nanodrop 2000c.

This clone was observed a handful of times. This receptor's antigen is unknown. No much larger clonotype is one base removed from it; base qualities were not supplied. The source material was memory CD4+ T cells sorted from blood. Taken with the paper, the label for cell subset or site translates to: CD45RA-negative fraction. The source is a woman in her twenties or thirties in good health. Recombination connected TRBV19 to TRBJ1-1, with TRBD1 as a weak D call on 5 bases. Read as DNA, the sequence is TGTGCCAGTAGTATCCATCAGGGTATCGGCACTGAAGCTTTCTTT. The resulting protein is CASSIHQGIGTEAFF.